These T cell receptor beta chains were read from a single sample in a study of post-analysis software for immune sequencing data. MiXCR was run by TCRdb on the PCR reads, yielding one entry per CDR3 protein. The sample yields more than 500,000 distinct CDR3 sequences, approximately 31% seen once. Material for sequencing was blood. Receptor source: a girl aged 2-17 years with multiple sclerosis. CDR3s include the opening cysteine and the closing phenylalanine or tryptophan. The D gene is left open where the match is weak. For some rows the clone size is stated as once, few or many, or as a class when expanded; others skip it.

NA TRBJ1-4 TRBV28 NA TGTGCCAGCAGCCCCGAATTCGAAAAACTGTTTTTT CASSPEFEKLFF
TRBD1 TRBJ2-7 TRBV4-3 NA TGCGCCAGCAGCCAAGATCCTGAGACAGGGGGCGGAAGGAACGAGCAGTACTTC CASSQDPETGGGRNEQYF
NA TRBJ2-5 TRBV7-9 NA TGTGCCAGCAGCTTCAGTGACCTAATCCTCCAAGAGACCCAGTACTTC CASSFSDLILQETQYF
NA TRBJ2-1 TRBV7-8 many TGTGCCAGCAGCTTAACGGACAGTCTCTACAATGAGCAGTTCTTC CASSLTDSLYNEQFF
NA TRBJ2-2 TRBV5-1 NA TGCGCCAGCAGCTTGACCGGGTTGGACACCGGGGAGCTGTTTTTT CASSLTGLDTGELFF
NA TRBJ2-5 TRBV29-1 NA TGCAGCCTTGAGCAGTTCCAAGAGACCCAGTACTTC CSLEQFQETQYF
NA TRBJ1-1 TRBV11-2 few TGTGCCAGCAAGGGGGGTGAAGCTTTCTTT CASKGGEAFF
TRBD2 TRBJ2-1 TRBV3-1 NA TGTGCCAGCAGCCCTTTGCGGGGGGGCTGGAATGAGCAGTTCTTC CASSPLRGGWNEQFF
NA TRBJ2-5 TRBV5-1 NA TGCGCCAGCAGTATTCAGACCCAAGAGACCCAGTACTTC CASSIQTQETQYF
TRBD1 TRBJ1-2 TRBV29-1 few TGCAGCGTGGCAGGGGGGGTTTCTAATGGCTACACCTTC CSVAGGVSNGYTF
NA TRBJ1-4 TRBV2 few TGTGCCAGCAGCCCGGGACCGAATGAAAAACTGTTTTTT CASSPGPNEKLFF
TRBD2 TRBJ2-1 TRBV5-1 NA TGCGCCAGCAGCTACCGCGGGGGGGGAAATTACAATAAGCAGTTCTTC CASSYRGGGNYNKQFF
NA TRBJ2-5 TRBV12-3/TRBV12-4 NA TGTGCCAGCAGTTCCCCCCGGGGGGCTCGGGAGACCCAGTACTTC CASSSPRGARETQYF